The rows below give T cell receptor beta chains drawn from one sample of a study of T cells in localized non-small cell lung cancer. Only in-frame clones appear in the TCRdb table, and some are missing; sequencing was by immunoSEQ multiplex PCR. The sample holds around 35,000 clones; under 95% are singletons and the top ten take roughly 10%. Specimen: peripheral blood mononuclear cells, collected before any cancer treatment. The receptor source for this set is a female donor older than 55 with stage II lung adenocarcinoma. CDR3s include the opening cysteine and the closing phenylalanine or tryptophan. D genes are given only for firm matches. Not every row has a clone size; where given, it reads once, few, many or a size class.

clone_size	j_call	v_call	d_call	cdr3_aa	cdr3_nt
NA	TRBJ1-5	TRBV27	NA	CASSLSSPFNQPQHF	TGTGCCAGCAGTTTATCGAGCCCATTCAATCAGCCCCAGCATTTT
NA	TRBJ2-2	TRBV7-9	TRBD1	CASSSSGTGSGELFF	TGTGCCAGCAGCTCTTCCGGGACAGGATCCGGGGAGCTGTTTTTT
NA	TRBJ2-2	TRBV27	NA	CASSYSSGTSPGELFF	TGTGCCAGCAGCTATTCGTCCGGGACATCCCCCGGGGAGCTGTTTTTT
NA	TRBJ2-2	TRBV30	NA	CAWRRDGYTGELFF	TGTGCCTGGAGAAGGGACGGATACACCGGGGAGCTGTTTTTT
NA	TRBJ1-3	TRBV13	NA	CASSLSRGTGNTIYF	TGTGCCAGCAGCTTGTCCCGCGGGACAGGAAACACCATATATTTT
once	TRBJ1-1	TRBV2	NA	CASSYTIRGVSAFF	TGTGCCAGCAGTTATACAATAAGAGGAGTATCGGCTTTCTTT
NA	TRBJ2-1	TRBV14	NA	CASSPLAFSNEQFF	TGTGCCAGCAGCCCTCTTGCCTTTTCCAATGAGCAGTTCTTC
NA	TRBJ2-1	TRBV5-1	TRBD2	CASRVNLAGGYNEQFF	TGCGCCAGCAGGGTAAATTTAGCGGGAGGATACAATGAGCAGTTCTTC
NA	TRBJ1-3	TRBV9	TRBD1	CASSVDGRGVTSSGNTIYF	TGTGCCAGCAGCGTAGATGGCAGGGGGGTGACGAGCTCTGGAAACACCATATATTTT
few	TRBJ1-1	TRBV6-1	TRBD1	CASVTGAVTEAFF	TGTGCCAGCGTAACAGGGGCGGTGACTGAAGCTTTCTTT
NA	TRBJ1-1	TRBV19	NA	CASRGPGQMNTEAFF	TGTGCCAGTAGGGGCCCAGGACAGATGAACACTGAAGCTTTCTTT